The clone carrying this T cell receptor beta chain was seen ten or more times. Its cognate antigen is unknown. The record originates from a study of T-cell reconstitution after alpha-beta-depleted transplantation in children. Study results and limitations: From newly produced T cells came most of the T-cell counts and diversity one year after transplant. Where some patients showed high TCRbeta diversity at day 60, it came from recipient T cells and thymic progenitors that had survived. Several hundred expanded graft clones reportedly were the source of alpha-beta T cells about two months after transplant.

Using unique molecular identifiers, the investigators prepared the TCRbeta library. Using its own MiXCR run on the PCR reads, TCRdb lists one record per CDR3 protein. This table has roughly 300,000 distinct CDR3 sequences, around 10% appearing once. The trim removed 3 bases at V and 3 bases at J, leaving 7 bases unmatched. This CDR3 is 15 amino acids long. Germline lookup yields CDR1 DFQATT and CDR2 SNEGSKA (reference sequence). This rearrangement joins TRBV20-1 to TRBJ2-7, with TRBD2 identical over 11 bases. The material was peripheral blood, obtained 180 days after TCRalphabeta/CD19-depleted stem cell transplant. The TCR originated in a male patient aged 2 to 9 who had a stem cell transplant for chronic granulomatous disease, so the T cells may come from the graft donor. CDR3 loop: CSASGLAGGNYEQYF. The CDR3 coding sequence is TGCAGTGCTAGTGGGCTAGCGGGAGGCAACTACGAGCAGTACTTC.